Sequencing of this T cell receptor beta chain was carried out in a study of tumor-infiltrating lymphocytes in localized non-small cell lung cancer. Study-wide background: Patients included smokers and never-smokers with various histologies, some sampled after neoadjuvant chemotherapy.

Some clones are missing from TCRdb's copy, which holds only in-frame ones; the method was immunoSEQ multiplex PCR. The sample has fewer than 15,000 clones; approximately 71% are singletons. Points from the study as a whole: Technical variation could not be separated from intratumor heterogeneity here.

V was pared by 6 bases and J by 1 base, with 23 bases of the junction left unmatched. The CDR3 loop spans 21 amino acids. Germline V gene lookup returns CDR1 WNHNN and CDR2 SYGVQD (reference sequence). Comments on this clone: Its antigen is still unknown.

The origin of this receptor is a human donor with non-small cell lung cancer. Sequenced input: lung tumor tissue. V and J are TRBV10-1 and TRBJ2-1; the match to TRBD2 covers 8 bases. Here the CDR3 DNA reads TGCGCCAGCAGCCCCCGTCCTAGCGGGCCGAAAGGTGGTGGGTCCTACAATGAGCAGTTCTTC. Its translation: CASSPRPSGPKGGGSYNEQFF.